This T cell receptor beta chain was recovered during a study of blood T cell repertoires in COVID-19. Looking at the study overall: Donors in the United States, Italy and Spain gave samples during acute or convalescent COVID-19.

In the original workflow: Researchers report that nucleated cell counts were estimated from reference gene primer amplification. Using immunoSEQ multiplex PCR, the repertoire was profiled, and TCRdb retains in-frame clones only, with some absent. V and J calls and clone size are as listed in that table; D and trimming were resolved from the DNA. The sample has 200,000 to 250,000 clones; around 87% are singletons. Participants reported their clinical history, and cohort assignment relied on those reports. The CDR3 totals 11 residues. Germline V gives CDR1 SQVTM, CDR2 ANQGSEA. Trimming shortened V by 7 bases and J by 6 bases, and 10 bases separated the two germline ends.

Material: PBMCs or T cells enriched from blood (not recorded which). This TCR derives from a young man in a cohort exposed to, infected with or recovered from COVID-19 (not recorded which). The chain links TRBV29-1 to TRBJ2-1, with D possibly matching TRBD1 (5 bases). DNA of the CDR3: TGCAGCGCTAGACAGATCAATGAGCAGTTCTTC. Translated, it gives CSARQINEQFF.